The clone carrying this T cell receptor beta chain was counted between two and nine times. Its specificity is unknown. These data belong to a study of T cell repertoires in cytomegalovirus infection. Study overall: Alongside well-studied HLA-B-restricted CMV epitopes, recently identified HLA-C-restricted CMV epitopes were also used.

CDR1 and CDR2 from the germline V gene are SGHDN and FVKESK. V was pared by 3 bases and J by 3 bases, with 14 bases between. CDR3 length: 15 residues. TCRdb analysed the reads with MiXCR anew, one entry per CDR3 protein. Of 110,000 or so distinct CDR3 sequences in the sample, 30% to 35% were seen once. The source material was CD8+ T cells from cultured PBMCs, sampled from culture after CMV antigen stimulation. This sequence originates from a human donor in good health (CMV status not recorded). Some clones in this sample may be carry-over from other donors' samples. V usage is TRBV14 and J usage is TRBJ1-1; D perhaps matches TRBD1 (6 bases). Here the CDR3 DNA reads TGTGCCAGCAGCCACTACAGGGAAGTGGACACTGAAGCTTTCTTT. Protein product: CASSHYREVDTEAFF.